Below are 28 T cell receptor beta chains sequenced from a single sample in a study of blood T cell repertoires in COVID-19 (dated by TCRdb to the early 2020s). Library preparation used the immunoSEQ multiplex PCR assay. Here the immuneACCESS table is served through TCRdb, limited to in-frame sequences with V and J called. Missing clones are a known gap in these copies; in checked studies unresolved V genes cover under half, and the rest lacks a known reason. The sample contains over 45,000 clones, about 86% of them found a single time. Around 30% of the sample is held by the ten biggest clonotypes. The specimen was peripheral blood. These receptors were taken from a woman of 80 years or more with active or convalescent COVID-19.

V gene TRBV27 combines with J gene TRBJ1-2; D is uncertain. The CDR3 runs to 16 residues. Germline V lookup: CDR1 MNHEY, CDR2 SMNVEV (reference sequence). Trimming pared 6 bases from V and 6 bases from J, leaving 23 bases between. In DNA, the CDR3 is TGTGCCAGCAGCACCGCCGCGGGAGGAAAGCCGGATGGCTACACCTTC. It specifies CASSTAAGGKPDGYTF.

The chain recombines TRBV19 with TRBJ1-1, with TRBD1 matching 7 bases. Germline V gene data show CDR1 as LNHDA and CDR2 as SQIVND (reference sequence). V lost 6 bases to trimming and J lost 5 bases; unmatched junction nucleotides: 9. The CDR3 spans 14 residues. The CDR3 DNA reads as TGTGCCAGTAGGCGAGGGGGCTCTTTTACTGAAGCTTTCTTT. Encoded protein: CASRRGGSFTEAFF.

This clone has just a few counts. The CDR3 loop reads CASSQDRGNSPLHF. The CDR3 region has the DNA TGTGCCAGCAGCCAAGATAGGGGAAATTCACCCCTCCACTTT. The rearrangement links TRBV3-1 (or the pseudogene TRBV3-2) to TRBJ1-6; a possible D gene is TRBD1 (5 bases). V shed 0 bases and J shed 7 bases, with 7 bases lying between them. This CDR3 spans 14 amino acids. The germline CDR1 and CDR2 sequences are LGHDT and YNNKEL (reference sequence).

This chain joins TRBV5-1 and TRBJ2-1; TRBD2 matches 8 bases. Unmatched junction bases numbered 5, after V lost 3 bases and J lost 0 bases. Germline loops: CDR1 SGHRS, CDR2 YFSETQ. The CDR3 loop spans 16 amino acids. The CDR3: CASSSSGGLSYNEQFF. For the CDR3, the DNA is TGCGCCAGCAGCTCGAGCGGGGGCCTCTCCTACAATGAGCAGTTCTTC.

On this clone: The CDR3 carries no conserved terminal phenylalanine or tryptophan, so it likely arises from a read error. DNA of the CDR3: TGTGCCAGCCTATTCTCCAGGACAGGTGAAGCTTTCCTT. It is translated as CASLFSRTGEAFL. The V gene is TRBV7-2, the J gene TRBJ1-1, with TRBD1 identical over 7 bases. The trim removed 8 bases at V and 7 bases at J, leaving 10 bases unmatched. The CDR3 length is 13 residues. Germline CDR1 is SGHTA and CDR2 is FQGNSA.

This clone was counted between two and nine times. The V gene is TRBV19, the J gene TRBJ1-2, with 8 bases fitting TRBD1. Germline V gives CDR1 LNHDA, CDR2 SQIVND (reference sequence). This CDR3 contains 15 residues. The V gene end was trimmed by 1 base and the J gene end by 5 bases; junction bases not matched to a gene: 6. In DNA form, the CDR3 reads TGTGCCAGTAGTATAGGCGGGACAGGCCGTTATGGCTACACCTTC. Protein product: CASSIGGTGRYGYTF.

The rearrangement links TRBV7-7 to TRBJ2-1; 9 positions match TRBD1. J lost 9 bases, V lost 5 bases, and 14 bases had no gene match. Germline CDR1 SSHAT, CDR2 FNYEAQ (reference sequence). The CDR3 has 16 amino acids. The CDR3, as DNA: TGTGCCAGCAGCCCTTCTGACAGGGGGAAGAGTGGTGAGCAGTTCTTC. This encodes CASSPSDRGKSGEQFF.

In this sample, this clone turned up a few times. The chain links TRBV5-4 to TRBJ1-2; no definite D call. Looked up from germline, CDR1 is SGHNT and CDR2 is YYREEE (reference sequence). Trimming left V 1 base short and J 6 bases short, with 7 bases between. The CDR3 contains 12 residues. The CDR3 bases are TGTGCCAGCAGCTTGACACGGGATGGCTACACCTTC. Its translation: CASSLTRDGYTF.

This chain connects TRBV7-9 to TRBJ2-5, with no clear D. The length of the CDR3 is 15 residues. V was shortened by 5 bases and J by 5 bases, with 18 bases between the two germline ends. CDR1 and CDR2 (germline): SEHNR, FQNEAQ (reference sequence). CDR3 bases: TGTGCCAGCAGCCAACAAAGTGGGTCCAGGGAGACCCAGTACTTC. The encoded protein is CASSQQSGSRETQYF. The variable domain in full, with the rest retrieved from reference TRBV7-9 and TRBJ2-5, is DTGVSQNPRHKITKRGQNVTFRCDPISEHNRLYWYRQTLGQGPEFLTYFQNEAQLEKSRLLSDRFSAERPKGSFSTLEIQRTEQGDSAMYLCASSQQSGSRETQYFGPGTRLLVL.

The rearrangement links TRBV9 to TRBJ1-6; TRBD1 agrees at 7 bases. CDR3 size: 14 residues. V shed 5 bases, J shed 7 bases, and the junction held 6 bases outside the gene matches. CDR1 SGDLS and CDR2 YYNGEE come from the germline V gene. The CDR3 nucleotides read TGTGCCAGCAGTCGGGGACAGCAGAATTCACCCCTCCACTTT. Protein sequence: CASSRGQQNSPLHF.

This sequence joins TRBV6-1 and TRBJ2-5; perhaps TRBD2 as D (5 bases). This CDR3 has 16 residues. Germline V gives CDR1 MNHNS, CDR2 SASEGT. The V and J ends lost 2 bases and 5 bases respectively, with 18 bases between them. CDR3 sequence reads: CASSEMYSRGQETQYF. In nucleotides, the CDR3 is TGTGCCAGCAGTGAAATGTATTCTCGGGGTCAGGAGACCCAGTACTTC.

The rearrangement joins TRBV5-1 to TRBJ1-5, with D perhaps TRBD1 (6 bases). The V end lost 0 bases, the J end lost 5 bases, and 12 bases lay between the germline ends. CDR3 length: 15 residues. Germline-derived CDR1 and CDR2 are SGHRS and YFSETQ. The CDR3 nucleotides read TGCGCCAGCAGCTTGGAGGGACAACCGTATCAGCCCCAGCATTTT. Translation gives CASSLEGQPYQPQHF.

The J gene is TRBJ1-5, the V gene TRBV28; the match to TRBD1 covers 11 bases. Trimming took 4 bases from V and 4 from J; bases not matched to a gene: 3. Germline CDR1 is MDHEN and CDR2 is SYDVKM. CDR3 length equals 15 residues. The CDR3 DNA follows: TGTGCCAGCAGTTGGGACAGGGGGGGAAATCAGCCCCAGCATTTT. This gives the protein CASSWDRGGNQPQHF.

This clone was counted a few times. J is TRBJ2-5 and V is TRBV7-9; weak D call: TRBD1 (5 bases). V was pared by 5 bases and J by 5 bases, with 15 bases between. Germline-derived CDR1 and CDR2 are SEHNR and FQNEAQ (reference sequence). This CDR3 spans 14 amino acids. CDR3 coding DNA: TGTGCCAGCAGCCTAGGGGTTTTCGGGGAGACCCAGTACTTC. This encodes CASSLGVFGETQYF.

There are a few counts of this clone. This chain connects TRBV13 to TRBJ1-3; possible D gene TRBD1, 6 bases. Per the germline V gene, CDR1 is PRHDT and CDR2 is FYEKMQ (reference sequence). V lost 5 bases, J lost 4 bases, and 24 bases lay in between. This CDR3 contains 18 residues. CDR3 in DNA: TGTGCCAGCAGCCGGCGCCGGGGGGGGGCTTTGTACGGAAACACCATATATTTT. Protein: CASSRRRGGALYGNTIYF.

The genes are TRBV15 and TRBJ1-5; 8 nucleotides line up with TRBD1. V lost 3 bases to trimming and J lost 3 bases; unmatched junction nucleotides: 10. CDR1 LNHNV and CDR2 YYDKDF come from the germline V gene (reference sequence). The CDR3 has 17 residues. The CDR3 protein is CATSRVDGQGFNQPQHF. The DNA of the CDR3 is TGTGCCACCAGCAGGGTTGATGGACAGGGCTTCAATCAGCCCCAGCATTTT.

V and J are TRBV2 and TRBJ2-7, with TRBD1 matching 7 bases. In germline, CDR1 is SNHLY, CDR2 FYNNEI. The CDR3 sequence is 14 residues long. J gave up 3 bases and V 6 bases, and 8 bases lay outside the gene matches. The CDR3 is CASRSGTVLYEQYF. The CDR3 nucleotides are TGTGCCAGCAGGTCCGGGACAGTACTCTACGAGCAGTACTTC.

The count of this clone is one. V gene TRBV18 combines with J gene TRBJ1-2; the D gene is possibly TRBD1 (5 bases). The V gene lost 2 bases and the J gene lost 8 bases, with 15 bases spanning the gap. CDR1 is KGHSH, CDR2 LQKENI, per germline. The CDR3 runs to 14 residues. The CDR3 DNA reads as TGTGCCAGCTCACCAGCACAGGAAGCGGGAGGCTACACCTTC. It encodes CASSPAQEAGGYTF.

The chain links TRBV6-5 to TRBJ1-1; D perhaps matches TRBD1 (6 bases). The CDR3 is 15 amino acids. The V end lost 4 bases, the J end lost 1 base, and 13 bases lay between the germline ends. The germline V gene encodes CDR1 MNHEY and CDR2 SVGAGI. CDR3 DNA sequence: TGTGCCAGCAGTTTAACTCCGGGACAGAACACTGAAGCTTTCTTT. Translated: CASSLTPGQNTEAFF.

The V gene is TRBV6-1, the J gene TRBJ1-5; TRBD1 matches 8 bases. The CDR3 has 14 amino acids. CDR1 and CDR2 (germline): MNHNS, SASEGT. The V segment lost 3 bases and the J segment 5 bases; nucleotides outside the gene matches: 3. CDR3 sequence (DNA): TGTGCCAGCAGTGATACAGGGGGTTATCAGCCCCAGCATTTT. Protein: CASSDTGGYQPQHF.

This chain links TRBV10-2 with TRBJ2-6; D uncertain. Between the trimmed V and J ends, which lost 3 bases and 2 bases, there was a span of 5 bases. The CDR3 loop spans 14 amino acids. Germline CDR1 is WSHSY and CDR2 is SAAADI. CDR3 amino acids: CASSDRAGANVLTF. CDR3 coding DNA: TGCGCCAGCAGTGACCGGGCTGGGGCCAACGTCCTGACTTTC.

V usage is TRBV11-2 and J usage is TRBJ1-6, with a tentative D call TRBD1 (6 bases). Germline V gene data show CDR1 as SGHAT and CDR2 as FQNNGV. The CDR3 is made up of 15 amino acids. Trimming took 4 bases from V and 8 from J, leaving 15 bases between them. The CDR3 DNA reads as TGTGCCAGCAGCTCATGGGCAGGGGTTGATTCACCCCTCCACTTT. Protein: CASSSWAGVDSPLHF.

CDR3 in amino acids: CPRRFRGAAGASGGNEQFF. The CDR3 DNA sequence: TGCCCCCGCCGCTTTCGGGGGGCGGCGGGGGCTAGCGGGGGCAATGAGCAGTTCTTC. J is TRBJ2-1 and V is TRBV5-1; 10 positions agree with TRBD2. Germline CDR1 SGHRS, CDR2 YFSETQ. This CDR3 contains 19 residues.

The J gene is TRBJ2-2, the V gene TRBV6-6; 7 positions agree with TRBD2. V shed 6 bases, J shed 7 bases, and the junction held 8 bases outside the gene matches. Germline V gene sequence: CDR1 MNHNY, CDR2 SVGAGI (reference sequence). The length of the CDR3 is 14 residues. In DNA, the CDR3 is TGTGCCAGCAGACAGCCGGGACTACGCGGGGAGCTGTTTTTT. It encodes CASRQPGLRGELFF.

The V call is TRBV6-1, the J call TRBJ2-3; D perhaps matches TRBD1 (5 bases). Germline-derived CDR1 and CDR2 are MNHNS and SASEGT. The CDR3 has 18 amino acids. The V gene lost 3 bases and the J gene lost 2 bases, with 21 bases spanning the gap. CDR3 DNA: TGTGCCAGCAGTGAGAATAGTGGGTGGGCTGGGGCCACAGATACGCAGTATTTT. It specifies CASSENSGWAGATDTQYF.

The rearrangement joins TRBV7-3 to TRBJ1-2; D ambiguous. Germline assignment: CDR1 SGHTA and CDR2 FQGTGA. CDR3 length equals 13 residues. Deletions cut 2 bases from V and 5 bases from J, with 9 bases between. CDR3 in DNA: TGTGCCAGCAGCTTATCTATCGGGTATGGCTACACCTTC. Its translation: CASSLSIGYGYTF.

This clone was detected once. The rearrangement uses TRBV11-1 and TRBJ2-7, with D hard to call. Germline loops: CDR1 SGHAT, CDR2 FQDESV (reference sequence). Trimming cost V 1 base and J 5 bases, with 3 bases left between them. The CDR3 is 11 amino acids. CDR3 region: CASSLVDEQYF. The CDR3 region has the DNA TGTGCCAGCAGCTTAGTCGACGAGCAGTACTTC. Using reference TRBV11-1 and TRBJ2-7 for the parts outside the CDR3, the full variable domain is EAEVAQSPRYKITEKSQAVAFWCDPISGHATLYWYRQILGQGPELLVQFQDESVVDDSQLPKDRFSAERLKGVDSTLKIQPAELGDSAMYLCASSLVDEQYFGPGTRLTVT.

The CDR3 reads CASSTPLVALLNEQFF. For the CDR3, the DNA is TGTGCCAGCAGTACCCCCTTAGTCGCCCTACTCAATGAGCAGTTCTTC. The chain carries TRBV28 and TRBJ2-1, with unresolved D. The germline V and J ends were trimmed by 5 bases and 6 bases, with 20 bases remaining between them. Looked up from germline, CDR1 is MDHEN and CDR2 is SYDVKM. The CDR3 has 16 amino acids. Together with reference TRBV28 and TRBJ2-1, the CDR3 gives the full variable domain: DVKVTQSSRYLVKRTGEKVFLECVQDMDHENMFWYRQDPGLGLRLIYFSYDVKMKEKGDIPEGYSVSREKKERFSLILESASTNQTSMYLCASSTPLVALLNEQFFGPGTRLTVL.